The 9 T cell receptor beta chains reported below all come from one sample, sequenced in a study of STAT5B mutations in CD4+ large granular lymphocyte leukemia. The method was immunoSEQ multiplex PCR; TCRdb's version includes in-frame clones alone and lacks a portion of them. The sample has around 43,000 clones; approximately 83% are singletons. Sequenced material: CD4+ T cells from blood buffy coats. These receptors were taken from a human donor in good health.

The rearrangement joins TRBV7-8 to TRBJ2-7; no clear D. CDR1 is SGHVS and CDR2 is FQNEAQ in the germline V gene. The CDR3 extends over 13 amino acids. V lost 1 base and J 4 bases, leaving 8 bases between the germline ends. For the CDR3, the DNA is TGTGCCAGCAGCTTAGGGGCACAATACGAGCAGTACTTC. Protein: CASSLGAQYEQYF.

This clone was detected once. The genes are TRBV7-9 and TRBJ1-3; no clear D. CDR1 is SEHNR and CDR2 is FQNEAQ in the germline V gene (reference sequence). This CDR3 comprises 13 residues. Deletions cut 5 bases from V and 0 bases from J, with 5 bases between. DNA for the CDR3: TGTGCCAGCAGCCGCCGCTCTGGAAACACCATATATTTT. Encoded protein: CASSRRSGNTIYF.

This clone was picked up one time. The CDR3 is CASSFTGIMSGYTF. CDR3 nucleotides: TGTGCCAGCAGCTTTACAGGGATCATGAGTGGCTACACCTTC. V is TRBV11-2 and J is TRBJ1-2; TRBD1 is a possible D gene (6 bases). The V gene lost 3 bases and the J gene lost 7 bases, with 15 bases spanning the gap. Per germline, CDR1 SGHAT and CDR2 FQNNGV. CDR3 size: 14 residues.

V is TRBV9 and J is TRBJ2-1; TRBD2 agrees at 14 bases. The CDR3 has 16 amino acids. V gave up 6 bases and J gave up 10 bases; unmatched junction bases: 12. From germline, CDR1 is SGDLS and CDR2 YYNGEE. DNA for the CDR3: TGTGCCAGCACCCTGACTAGCGGGAGGGCCCAGGGCGAGCAGTTCTTC. Protein: CASTLTSGRAQGEQFF. Looking up the rest from reference TRBV9 and TRBJ2-1 gives the full variable domain: DSGVTQTPKHLITATGQRVTLRCSPRSGDLSVYWYQQSLDQGLQFLIQYYNGEERAKGNILERFSAQQFPDLHSELNLSSLELGDSALYFCASTLTSGRAQGEQFFGPGTRLTVL.

The chain is built from TRBV7-8 and TRBJ2-4; unclear D gene. Germline loops: CDR1 SGHVS, CDR2 FQNEAQ. This CDR3 is built from 15 residues. Trimming took off 1 base at V and 5 bases at J, with 12 bases between the two ends. The CDR3 DNA reads TGTGCCAGCAGCTTAGGGGCCCTTGGAGAAAACATTCAGTACTTC. This codes for CASSLGALGENIQYF.

The chain employs TRBV4-2 and TRBJ2-1, with 8 bases identical to TRBD2. V shed 1 base and J 3 bases; nucleotides not matched to a gene: 5. This CDR3 contains 16 residues. Germline V gene data show CDR1 as LGHNA and CDR2 as YNFKEQ. The CDR3 sequence is CASSQATSGFYNEQFF. CDR3 sequence (DNA): TGTGCCAGCAGCCAAGCAACTAGCGGATTCTACAATGAGCAGTTCTTC.

Only a few counts were recorded for this clone. The chain couples TRBV19 to TRBJ2-2, with 7 bases fitting TRBD1. There are 14 residues in the CDR3. Trimming cost V 6 bases and J 5 bases; bases outside gene matches: 6. The germline V gene has CDR1 LNHDA and CDR2 SQIVND (reference sequence). The CDR3 sequence is CASSKGQVTGELFF. In nucleotides, the CDR3 is TGTGCCAGTAGCAAAGGACAGGTAACCGGGGAGCTGTTTTTT.

This clone showed up just a few times. The rearrangement links TRBV27 to TRBJ2-2; 8 bases fit TRBD2. The CDR3 has 15 amino acids. CDR1 is MNHEY, CDR2 SMNVEV, per germline (reference sequence). Trimming cost V 1 base and J 5 bases; bases outside gene matches: 3. CDR3 coding DNA: TGTGCCAGCAGTTTATTGCCTAGCGGGACCGGGGAGCTGTTTTTT. Translated: CASSLLPSGTGELFF.

This clone was seen just once. The chain recombines TRBV19 with TRBJ2-7, with 10 bases that match TRBD2. Per the germline V gene, CDR1 is LNHDA and CDR2 is SQIVND (reference sequence). The junction had 7 bases not matched to a gene; V was cut back by 4 bases and J by 4 bases. CDR3 length: 15 residues. In DNA, the CDR3 is TGTGCCAGTAGTAATCAAGCGGGAGGGCCTTACGAGCAGTACTTC. Encoded protein: CASSNQAGGPYEQYF.